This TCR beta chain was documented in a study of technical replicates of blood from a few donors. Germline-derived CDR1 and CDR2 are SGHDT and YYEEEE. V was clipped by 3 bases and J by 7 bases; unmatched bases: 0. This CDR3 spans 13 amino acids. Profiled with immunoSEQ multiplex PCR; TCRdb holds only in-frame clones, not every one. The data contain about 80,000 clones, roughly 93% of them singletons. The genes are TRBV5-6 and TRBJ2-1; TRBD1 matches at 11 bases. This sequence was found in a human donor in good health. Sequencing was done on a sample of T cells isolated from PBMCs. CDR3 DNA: TGTGCCAGCAGCTGGGACAGGGGGAATGAGCAGTTCTTC. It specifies CASSWDRGNEQFF.